Below are 5 T cell receptor beta chains sequenced from a single sample in a study of T-cell reconstitution after alpha-beta-depleted transplantation in children. Unique molecular identifiers were used to barcode this TCRbeta library. TCRdb fed the PCR reads into MiXCR, producing one record per CDR3 protein. There are 750,000 to 950,000 distinct CDR3 sequences in the sample; about 15% occur only once, and approximately 5% lies in the top ten. Here the sequenced sample was PBMCs, mostly from graft donor cells, taken 360 days after TCRalphabeta/CD19-depleted stem cell transplant. The receptor source for this set is a male patient younger than 18 who had a stem cell transplant for acute lymphoblastic leukemia, so the T cells may come from the graft donor.

This clonotype has just one count. The V and J genes are TRBV11-1 and TRBJ2-1, with D possibly called TRBD1 or TRBD2 (6 bases each). Germline V gene data show CDR1 as SGHAT and CDR2 as FQDESV (reference sequence). CDR3 length equals 14 residues. V was pared by 5 bases and J by 7 bases, with 15 bases between. This CDR3 reads CASSAVGGRNEQFF. The DNA of the CDR3 is TGTGCCAGCAGCGCCGTGGGGGGCAGAAATGAGCAGTTCTTC.

This clonotype was observed a handful of times. J is TRBJ2-7 and V is TRBV21-1. TRBV21-1 is a pseudogene locus. This CDR3 is 14 amino acids long. CDR3 in amino acids: CASSWPHHSYEQYF. The DNA for the CDR3 is TGTGCCAGCAGCTGGCCTCACCACTCCTACGAGCAGTACTTC.

Only a few counts were recorded for this clonotype. This chain uses TRBV9 with TRBJ2-5; 14 bases match TRBD2. V was pared by 0 bases and J by 4 bases, with 8 bases of the junction left unmatched. The CDR3 spans 18 residues. CDR1 SGDLS and CDR2 YYNGEE come from the germline V gene. In DNA, the CDR3 is TGTGCCAGCAGCGTAGGGGGAGGGACTAGCGGGAGCGCAGAGACCCAGTACTTC. Its translation is CASSVGGGTSGSAETQYF.

V is TRBV14 and J is TRBJ1-2; TRBD1 aligns across 9 bases. The CDR3 is 15 amino acids. Germline-derived CDR1 and CDR2 are SGHDN and FVKESK. The junction had 6 bases not matched to a gene; V was cut back by 4 bases and J by 3 bases. The CDR3 region has the DNA TGTGCCAGCAGCCCCCGGACAGGGGTAGACTATGGCTACACCTTC. Translating it yields CASSPRTGVDYGYTF.

Comments on this clonotype: This could be a read error, since a much larger clone is one nucleotide away. The CDR3 ends on some other residue instead of the conserved phenylalanine or tryptophan, so this is likely a read error. This sequence joins TRBV11-2 and TRBJ1-5; D perhaps matches TRBD1 (5 bases). CDR1 and CDR2 (germline): SGHAT, FQNNGV. The CDR3 sequence is 14 residues long. V was shortened by 2 bases and J by 3 bases, with 8 bases between the two germline ends. The CDR3 DNA follows: TGTGCCAGCAGCTTAACAGGAGTCAATCAGCCCCAGCATGTT. Protein product: CASSLTGVNQPQHV.